The 21 T cell receptor beta chains below come from one sample, sequenced in a study of beta chain features in type 1 diabetes. Reverse transcription of all isolated RNA meant that expressed TCRB transcripts were sequenced. Libraries were prepared by immunoSEQ multiplex PCR; TCRdb keeps only in-frame clonotypes and omits some of them. The data hold 400,000 to 600,000 clones, with approximately 28% observed a single time. Sequencing used naive CD4+ T cells from blood. Receptors were obtained from a man aged 18 to 30 in good health.

CDR3 protein: CASTGEVAGVRNEQFF. The CDR3 bases are TGTGCCAGCACCGGGGAAGTAGCGGGAGTGCGGAATGAGCAGTTCTTC. This rearrangement joins TRBV2 to TRBJ2-1; 9 bases fit TRBD2. This CDR3 contains 16 residues. J gave up 7 bases and V 7 bases, and 14 bases lay outside the gene matches. The germline V gene encodes CDR1 SNHLY and CDR2 FYNNEI.

This sequence joins TRBV7-9 and TRBJ2-5; TRBD2 is a possible D gene (6 bases). The length of the CDR3 is 16 residues. V lost 5 bases and J lost 1, with 17 bases in between. Per the germline V gene, CDR1 is SEHNR and CDR2 is FQNEAQ (reference sequence). In nucleotides, the CDR3 is TGTGCCAGCAGCCCCCGGGGGTGGGAGCCCCAAGAGACCCAGTACTTC. Its translation is CASSPRGWEPQETQYF.

This clone turned up a few times. The chain links TRBV27 to TRBJ1-2; 9 bases are shared with TRBD1. V shed 5 bases, J shed 5 bases, and the junction held 6 bases outside the gene matches. CDR3 length: 14 residues. Germline loops: CDR1 MNHEY, CDR2 SMNVEV (reference sequence). The CDR3 region is CASSPDRGWYGYTF. Here the CDR3 DNA reads TGTGCCAGCAGTCCGGACAGGGGTTGGTATGGCTACACCTTC.

This clone was counted between two and nine times. This chain uses TRBV18 with TRBJ2-5, with D uncertain. The ends were cut back, 4 bases at V and 0 bases at J, with 9 bases in the middle. The CDR3 sequence is 14 residues long. Germline V gives CDR1 KGHSH, CDR2 LQKENI. CDR3 amino acids: CASSLLDDQETQYF. In DNA, the CDR3 is TGTGCCAGCTCACTGTTGGACGACCAAGAGACCCAGTACTTC. The full variable domain, its missing parts supplied by reference TRBV18 and TRBJ2-5, is NAGVMQNPRHLVRRRGQEARLRCSPMKGHSHVYWYRQLPEEGLKFMVYLQKENIIDESGMPKERFSAEFPKEGPSILRIQQVVRGDSAAYFCASSLLDDQETQYFGPGTRLLVL.

This clone was detected only a few times. The chain combines TRBV14 with TRBJ1-2, with unresolved D. Per the germline V gene, CDR1 is SGHDN and CDR2 is FVKESK. Trimming stripped 3 bases from V and 7 bases from J, with 12 bases between. The length of the CDR3 is 13 residues. CDR3 DNA sequence: TGTGCCAGCAGCCACCGGATGACGCGTGGCTACACCTTC. Protein sequence: CASSHRMTRGYTF.

This chain links TRBV7-3 with TRBJ2-1; tentatively, D is TRBD1 (5 bases). Deletions cut 4 bases from V and 0 bases from J, with 10 bases between. This CDR3 has 15 amino acids. Germline V gene data show CDR1 as SGHTA and CDR2 as FQGTGA. In DNA, the CDR3 is TGTGCCAGCAGCTCCAGGGCGAGCTCCTACAATGAGCAGTTCTTC. Its translation is CASSSRASSYNEQFF.

This clone was seen a handful of times. The CDR3 reads CSVLGQGGYEQYF. The DNA for the CDR3 is TGCAGCGTTCTGGGACAGGGGGGTTACGAGCAGTACTTC. This chain uses TRBV29-1 with TRBJ2-7; 11 nucleotides agree with TRBD1. Germline trimming cut 5 bases from V and 4 bases from J; bases unmatched to any gene: 4. Germline V CDR1 and CDR2: SQVTM, ANQGSEA. This CDR3 has 13 residues.

This clone has more than one count but fewer than ten. This sequence joins TRBV5-5 and TRBJ2-4; TRBD1 might be the D (5 bases). Germline lookup yields CDR1 SGHKS and CDR2 YYEKEE (reference sequence). Between the trimmed V and J ends, which lost 4 bases and 5 bases, there was a span of 10 bases. The CDR3 consists of 13 residues. CDR3 protein: CASSLGPENIQYF. The CDR3 coding sequence is TGTGCCAGCAGCCTGGGGCCCGAAAACATTCAGTACTTC.

The CDR3 DNA sequence: TGTGCCATCAGTGGCTCCCCGAGTTCTGATGAAAAACTGTTTTTT. It translates to CAISGSPSSDEKLFF. The chain links TRBV10-3 to TRBJ1-4, with no clear D. The CDR3 is made up of 15 amino acids. V was shortened by 4 bases and J by 6 bases, with 15 bases between the two germline ends. Germline lookup yields CDR1 ENHRY and CDR2 SYGVKD.

V usage is TRBV14 and J usage is TRBJ2-1; TRBD2 matches at 9 bases. V was pared by 4 bases and J by 5 bases, with 12 bases of the junction left unmatched. The CDR3 is 17 amino acids. Germline values: CDR1 SGHDN, CDR2 FVKESK. CDR3 sequence reads: CASSPWALAGKNNEQFF. Written as DNA, the CDR3 is TGTGCCAGCAGCCCGTGGGCTCTAGCGGGGAAGAACAATGAGCAGTTCTTC.

This clone was seen a few times. V and J are TRBV5-6 and TRBJ2-5; no firm D call. Trimming removed 3 bases at V and 1 base at J, with 4 bases between. This CDR3 has 12 residues. Germline CDR1 is SGHDT and CDR2 is YYEEEE. CDR3 protein: CASSWTQETQYF. CDR3 coding DNA: TGTGCCAGCAGCTGGACCCAAGAGACCCAGTACTTC.

The V and J genes are TRBV7-3 and TRBJ1-2, with D perhaps TRBD1 (5 bases). Germline V lookup: CDR1 SGHTA, CDR2 FQGTGA. V lost 5 bases and J 4 bases, leaving 14 bases between the germline ends. CDR3 length: 14 amino acids. The CDR3 DNA follows: TGTGCCAGCAGCCCGGATCAGGGTAGCTATGGCTACACCTTC. This gives the protein CASSPDQGSYGYTF.

The J gene is TRBJ1-2, the V gene TRBV7-9, with TRBD1 matching over 7 bases. The CDR3 loop spans 14 amino acids. Trimming cost V 5 bases and J 0 bases; bases outside gene matches: 3. Germline assignment: CDR1 SEHNR and CDR2 FQNEAQ (reference sequence). CDR3 in amino acids: CASSQGQANYGYTF. CDR3 DNA sequence: TGTGCCAGCAGCCAAGGACAGGCTAACTATGGCTACACCTTC.

The gene calls are TRBV4-2 and TRBJ2-7; TRBD2 matches at 9 bases. J gave up 6 bases and V 3 bases, and 9 bases lay outside the gene matches. The CDR3 is 15 amino acids. CDR1 is LGHNA, CDR2 YNFKEQ, per germline. CDR3 loop: CASSHRSGLAREQYF. CDR3 in DNA: TGTGCCAGCAGCCATAGAAGCGGACTAGCGCGCGAGCAGTACTTC.

The rearrangement joins TRBV7-9 to TRBJ2-1, with D unclear. Germline values: CDR1 SEHNR, CDR2 FQNEAQ (reference sequence). This CDR3 region has 13 residues. V was pared by 3 bases and J by 7 bases, with 10 bases between. The CDR3 DNA follows: TGTGCCAGCAGCTTGCAACTACCTAATGAGCAGTTCTTC. The encoded protein is CASSLQLPNEQFF.

The chain links TRBV30 to TRBJ1-4, with D unresolved. Trimming left V 6 bases short and J 0 bases short, with 11 bases between. CDR1 is GTSNPN, CDR2 SVGIG, per germline (reference sequence). The CDR3 length is 14 residues. The CDR3 protein is CACSKQATNEKLFF. CDR3 nucleotides: TGTGCCTGCTCTAAACAAGCAACTAATGAAAAACTGTTTTTT.

The J gene is TRBJ2-4, the V gene TRBV23-1; 7 bases agree with TRBD1. TRBV23-1 is filed as an ORF, its function uncertain. The CDR3 covers 19 residues. Losses at the gene ends were 0 bases for V and 0 bases for J; bases not matched to a gene: 11. The CDR3 region is CASSQSDLGTAIAKNIQYF. As DNA, the CDR3 is TGCGCCAGCAGTCAATCGGATCTTGGGACAGCGATAGCCAAAAACATTCAGTACTTC.

Concerning this clone: Other DNA sequences in this specimen translate into the identical CDR3. The J gene is TRBJ2-1, the V gene TRBV7-2; 8 bases line up with TRBD2. The CDR3 contains 15 residues. The V gene end was trimmed by 5 bases and the J gene end by 2 bases; junction bases not matched to a gene: 5. Germline values: CDR1 SGHTA, CDR2 FQGNSA. The CDR3 DNA is TGTGCCAGCAGCCTCCTAGCGGGTGCCTACAATGAGCAGTTCTTC. Amino acid sequence: CASSLLAGAYNEQFF.

The chain uses TRBV11-2 and TRBJ2-2; D is ambiguous. Between the trimmed V and J ends, which lost 5 bases and 2 bases, there was a span of 9 bases. Germline values: CDR1 SGHAT, CDR2 FQNNGV. CDR3 length: 14 amino acids. CDR3 bases: TGTGCCAGCAGCCCCGACGCTAACACCGGGGAGCTGTTTTTT. It encodes CASSPDANTGELFF.

This chain uses TRBV25-1 with TRBJ2-6; tentative D call: TRBD1 (6 bases). The ends were cut back, 4 bases at V and 0 bases at J, with 7 bases in the middle. The CDR3 loop spans 15 amino acids. Germline CDR1 is MGHDK and CDR2 is SYGVNS. The CDR3 nucleotides read TGTGCCAGCAGTGTGACAGGCTCTGGGGCCAACGTCCTGACTTTC. It specifies CASSVTGSGANVLTF.

This sequence joins TRBV29-1 and TRBJ2-1; 10 bases agree with TRBD2. Germline CDR1 is SQVTM and CDR2 is ANQGSEA. The CDR3 covers 16 residues. After removal of 6 bases from V and 5 bases from J, the junction contained 13 bases not matched to a gene. CDR3 sequence reads: CSVGEPGLAVNNEQFF. CDR3 nucleotide sequence: TGCAGCGTCGGCGAGCCCGGACTAGCGGTCAACAATGAGCAGTTCTTC.